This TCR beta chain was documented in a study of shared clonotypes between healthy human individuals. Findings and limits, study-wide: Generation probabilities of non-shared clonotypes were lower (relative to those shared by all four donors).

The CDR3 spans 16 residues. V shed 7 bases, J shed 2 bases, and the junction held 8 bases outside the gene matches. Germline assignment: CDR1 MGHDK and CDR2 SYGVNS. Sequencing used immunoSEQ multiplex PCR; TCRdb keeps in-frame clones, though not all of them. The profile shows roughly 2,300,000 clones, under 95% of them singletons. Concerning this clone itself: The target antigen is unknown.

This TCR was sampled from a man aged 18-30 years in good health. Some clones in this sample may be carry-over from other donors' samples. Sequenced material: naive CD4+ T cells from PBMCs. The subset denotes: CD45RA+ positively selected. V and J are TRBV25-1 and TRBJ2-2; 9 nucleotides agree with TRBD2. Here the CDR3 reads CASTPQAGGNTGELFF. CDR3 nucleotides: TGTGCCAGCACCCCCCAAGCGGGAGGCAACACCGGGGAGCTGTTTTTT.